The 13 T cell receptor beta chains below were found in one sample sequenced in a study of T and B cells in COVID-19 patients. BIOMED2 TRB-A/B primer pools were used in multiplex TRB PCR. MiXCR, run by TCRdb on the multiplex PCR reads, gives a single entry per CDR3 protein. Among over 7,000 distinct CDR3 sequences listed, 20% to 25% were seen once. From blood, roughly 220-550 ng of genomic DNA served as TRB template. The sample was blood. All receptors derive from a human donor who had recovered from COVID-19.

The chain employs TRBV20-1 and TRBJ2-3; the match to TRBD1 covers 8 bases. The CDR3 length is 16 residues. Germline V CDR1 and CDR2: DFQATT, SNEGSKA (reference sequence). V lost 0 bases to trimming and J lost 1 base; unmatched junction nucleotides: 6. CDR3 nucleotide sequence: TGCAGTGCTAGAGAGGGGACAGGCCGAGGCACAGATACGCAGTATTTT. Residues: CSAREGTGRGTDTQYF.

In this sample, this clonotype is medium-sized. This rearrangement joins TRBV6-5 to TRBJ2-7, with 8 bases aligning to TRBD1. J was trimmed by 6 bases and V by 6 bases; bases with no gene match: 7. Germline-derived CDR1 and CDR2 are MNHEY and SVGAGI. The CDR3 sequence is 13 residues long. The CDR3 DNA sequence: TGTGCCAGCAGAAAAGGACAGGGAACCGAGCAGTACTTC. Its translation is CASRKGQGTEQYF.

In its sample, this clonotype was seen a few times. The genes are TRBV5-1 and TRBJ1-1, with D possibly being TRBD1 (6 bases). The CDR3 is made up of 17 amino acids. V shed 2 bases and J shed 4 bases, with 21 bases lying between them. Germline V lookup: CDR1 SGHRS, CDR2 YFSETQ. CDR3 loop: CASSLRFRGAIGTEAFF. The CDR3 DNA follows: TGCGCCAGCAGCTTAAGGTTTAGGGGGGCGATCGGCACTGAAGCTTTCTTT.

This clonotype ranks as medium-sized. The chain carries TRBV6-5 and TRBJ2-1, with D possibly being TRBD1 (6 bases). Trimming removed 2 bases from V and 9 bases from J, with 11 bases in between. The CDR3 contains 13 residues. The germline V gene has CDR1 MNHEY and CDR2 SVGAGI. The CDR3 sequence is CASSYTGQGEQFF. In DNA form, the CDR3 reads TGTGCCAGCAGTTACACAGGGCAAGGTGAGCAGTTCTTC.

For this clonotype: An end of the junction differs from the germline gene, which may be a read error. The V and J genes are TRBV20-1 and TRBJ1-1; D uncertain. The CDR3 has 16 residues. Looked up from germline, CDR1 is DFQATT and CDR2 is SNEGSKA (reference sequence). The CDR3 sequence: CSARNSGGVLKTEAFF. The CDR3 DNA follows: TGCAGTGCTAGAAATAGTGGCGGGGTTCTGAAAACTGAAGCTTTCTTT.

This clonotype came up a few times. The rearrangement links TRBV6-1 to TRBJ2-6; D is possibly TRBD1 (5 bases). V lost 1 base, J lost 2 bases, and 12 bases lay in between. The CDR3 covers 17 residues. Germline-derived CDR1 and CDR2 are MNHNS and SASEGT. Here the CDR3 DNA reads TGTGCCAGCAGTGAAGAGGCCCCAGGGACTGGGGCCAACGTCCTGACTTTC. This codes for CASSEEAPGTGANVLTF.

The rearrangement links TRBV6-1 to TRBJ1-3, with a possible D match to TRBD1 (6 bases). The CDR3 extends over 18 amino acids. V was pared by 0 bases and J by 0 bases, with 15 bases between. Per germline, CDR1 MNHNS and CDR2 SASEGT. CDR3 region: CASSEARIGGASGNTIYF. Here the CDR3 DNA reads TGTGCCAGCAGTGAAGCGCGGATTGGGGGGGCCTCTGGAAACACCATATATTTT.

This clonotype is categorized as medium-sized (0.01 to 0.1%). This sequence joins TRBV7-9 and TRBJ2-7; 12 bases align to TRBD2. This CDR3 is built from 16 residues. V dropped 1 base and J dropped 2; count of bases not matched to a gene: 3. CDR1 SEHNR and CDR2 FQNEAQ come from the germline V gene (reference sequence). The CDR3 region has the DNA TGTGCCAGCAGCTTAGTATCTAGCGGGGGGGCCTACGAGCAGTACTTC. Encoded protein: CASSLVSSGGAYEQYF.

This clonotype occurred many times. This rearrangement joins TRBV7-2 to TRBJ2-7, with D perhaps TRBD1 (5 bases). Germline V gene lookup returns CDR1 SGHTA and CDR2 FQGNSA. CDR3 size: 14 residues. Trimming cost V 2 bases and J 5 bases, with 13 bases left between them. CDR3 in DNA: TGTGCCAGCAGCTTAACCCAGGGTAGGGACGAGCAGTACTTC. It codes for CASSLTQGRDEQYF.

This clonotype ranks as medium-sized. The chain has TRBV19 and TRBJ2-2; 7 nucleotides align to TRBD2. The CDR3 is 15 residues long. Germline V gene sequence: CDR1 LNHDA, CDR2 SQIVND (reference sequence). Trimming took 5 bases from V and 3 from J; bases not matched to a gene: 6. This CDR3 reads CASSPLAGDTGELFF. CDR3 nucleotide sequence: TGTGCCAGTAGTCCCCTGGCGGGGGACACCGGGGAGCTGTTTTTT.

This chain joins TRBV5-4 and TRBJ1-4; 7 bases align to TRBD1. Germline V gene lookup returns CDR1 SGHNT and CDR2 YYREEE (reference sequence). V lost 3 bases, J lost 8 bases, and 10 bases stayed unmatched. The CDR3 is 15 amino acids. CDR3 protein: CASSSSFQGVEKLFF. The CDR3 nucleotides are TGTGCCAGCAGCTCATCTTTTCAGGGGGTCGAAAAACTGTTTTTT. Supplemented by reference TRBV5-4 and TRBJ1-4, the full variable domain reads ETGVTQSPTHLIKTRGQQVTLRCSSQSGHNTVSWYQQALGQGPQFIFQYYREEENGRGNFPPRFSGLQFPNYSSELNVNALELDDSALYLCASSSSFQGVEKLFFGSGTQLSVL.

This clonotype is judged medium-sized (0.01 to 0.1%). The chain carries TRBV19 and TRBJ2-7; D may be TRBD1 or TRBD2 (5 bases each). The CDR3 consists of 14 residues. V was trimmed by 3 bases and J by 7 bases, leaving 16 bases between them. Germline assignment: CDR1 LNHDA and CDR2 SQIVND (reference sequence). CDR3 nucleotides: TGTGCCAGTAGTATCCCCACCGGGACGGGAGAGCAGTACTTC. This codes for CASSIPTGTGEQYF.

The chain couples TRBV6-5 to TRBJ1-6; a possible D gene is TRBD1 (6 bases). CDR3 length: 14 residues. CDR1 is MNHEY and CDR2 is SVGAGI in the germline V gene. V was shortened by 5 bases and J by 7 bases, with 12 bases between the two germline ends. The chain's CDR3 is CASSESGENSPLHF. CDR3 DNA: TGTGCCAGCAGTGAATCAGGGGAAAATTCACCCCTCCACTTT.